This is a list of T cell receptor beta chains from one sample in a study of human T cells and chemical hapten exposure. TCRdb independently ran MiXCR on the 5' RACE reads; one entry per CDR3 protein. The table lists tens of thousands of distinct CDR3 sequences, approximately 15% of them singletons, with approximately 6.2% in the top ten. The receptor source for this set is a female donor in good health. CDR3s include the opening cysteine and the closing phenylalanine or tryptophan. D genes are given only for firm matches. Clone size appears in some rows only: once, few, many, or a class for an expanded clone.

TRBD1,TRBJ1-6,few,TRBV29-1,CSVSWGQENSPLHF,TGCAGCGTATCCTGGGGACAGGAGAATTCACCCCTCCACTTT
NA,TRBJ2-3,NA,TRBV11-2,CASSLEVGNTQYF,TGTGCCAGCAGCTTAGAAGTAGGCAATACGCAGTATTTT
NA,TRBJ2-6,few,TRBV27,CASGSMSGANVLTF,TGTGCCAGCGGATCTATGTCTGGGGCCAACGTCCTGACTTTC
NA,TRBJ2-3,many,TRBV18,CASSTKWGAGADTQYF,TGTGCCAGCTCGACGAAGTGGGGGGCTGGAGCAGATACGCAGTATTTT
NA,TRBJ2-7,few,TRBV27,CASSSTKGSVSPTQSSYEQYF,TGTGCCAGCAGTTCTACTAAAGGTAGCGTGAGCCCAACCCAGAGCTCCTACGAGCAGTACTTC
TRBD2,TRBJ2-1,few,TRBV20-1,CSASIAGGYNEQFF,TGCAGTGCTAGTATAGCGGGAGGGTACAATGAGCAGTTCTTC
NA,TRBJ1-5,NA,TRBV12-5,CASVADSNQPQHF,TGTGCTAGTGTCGCAGATAGCAATCAGCCCCAGCATTTT
NA,TRBJ1-5,few,TRBV27,CASSFGGGFVQPQHF,TGTGCCAGCAGTTTTGGAGGGGGGTTCGTGCAGCCCCAGCATTTT
TRBD2,TRBJ2-3,few,TRBV10-3,CAISFQRGATDTQYF,TGTGCCATCAGTTTCCAGCGGGGGGCCACAGATACGCAGTATTTT
NA,TRBJ1-6,many,TRBV2,CASRYTEDNSPLHF,TGTGCCAGCAGGTATACCGAGGATAATTCACCCCTCCACTTT
NA,TRBJ1-1,many,TRBV7-9,CASSPSGSEAEAFF,TGTGCCAGCAGCCCGTCGGGGAGTGAAGCTGAAGCTTTCTTT
NA,TRBJ1-1,few,TRBV20-1,CSASDPITPEAFF,TGCAGTGCTTCCGACCCGATCACACCAGAAGCTTTCTTT
NA,TRBJ1-2,few,TRBV9,CASTAGLNYGYTF,TGTGCCAGCACCGCTGGACTCAACTATGGCTACACCTTC
TRBD1,TRBJ2-5,few,TRBV5-1,CASSHGTALQETQYF,TGCGCCAGCAGCCACGGGACAGCCTTACAAGAGACCCAGTACTTC
TRBD1,TRBJ2-2,many,TRBV7-2,CASSPRTGVTGELFF,TGTGCCAGCAGCCCCCGGACAGGGGTCACCGGGGAGCTGTTTTTT
NA,TRBJ1-5,NA,TRBV12-3/TRBV12-4,CASSFGGEGNQPQHF,TGTGCCAGCAGTTTCGGAGGGGAAGGGAATCAGCCCCAGCATTTT
NA,TRBJ2-7,NA,TRBV5-1,CASSMGGNEQYF,TGCGCCAGCAGCATGGGCGGAAACGAGCAGTACTTC
NA,TRBJ2-5,few,TRBV12-3/TRBV12-4,CASSFNLEETQYF,TGTGCCAGCAGTTTTAATCTAGAGGAGACCCAGTACTTC
NA,TRBJ1-1,few,TRBV29-1,CSVGEFSWGGAVTEAFF,TGCAGCGTTGGGGAATTTAGTTGGGGGGGCGCGGTCACTGAAGCTTTCTTT
NA,TRBJ2-3,few,TRBV13,CASSRDSIPYTQYF,TGTGCCAGCAGCCGGGACTCTATCCCGTATACGCAGTATTTT
NA,TRBJ2-5,few,TRBV2,CASSQDIETQYF,TGTGCCAGCTCTCAGGACATAGAGACCCAGTACTTC
NA,TRBJ2-5,NA,TRBV3-1,CASSQDLNGETQYF,TGTGCCAGCAGCCAAGATCTCAACGGGGAGACCCAGTACTTC
NA,TRBJ2-2,NA,TRBV19,CASSSRPHPGELFF,TGTGCCAGTAGTTCCCGACCGCATCCCGGGGAGCTGTTTTTT
NA,TRBJ2-1,NA,TRBV6-2/TRBV6-3,CASSYGGGQNEQFF,TGTGCCAGCAGTTACGGCGGGGGCCAGAATGAGCAGTTCTTC
NA,TRBJ2-7,NA,TRBV7-9,CASSLPAFSYEQYF,TGTGCCAGCAGCTTACCCGCCTTCTCCTACGAGCAGTACTTC
NA,TRBJ1-2,few,TRBV10-3,CAIRTEANYGYTF,TGTGCCATCAGGACAGAAGCTAACTATGGCTACACCTTC
NA,TRBJ2-7,once,TRBV27,CASSFGVAAYEQCF,TGTGCCAGCAGTTTTGGGGTAGCGGCTTACGAGCAGTGCTTC
NA,TRBJ1-1,NA,TRBV27,CASSLGRGETEAFF,TGTGCCAGCAGTTTAGGGCGGGGGGAGACTGAAGCTTTCTTT
NA,TRBJ1-2,many,TRBV12-3/TRBV12-4,CASSHGWTENYGYTF,TGTGCCAGCAGCCATGGATGGACGGAGAACTATGGCTACACCTTC
NA,TRBJ1-1,NA,TRBV14,CASSQGINRESTEAFF,TGTGCCAGCAGCCAAGGGATAAACCGGGAAAGCACTGAAGCTTTCTTT
NA,TRBJ1-4,NA,TRBV6-5,CASSYRGLEEKLFF,TGTGCCAGCAGTTACAGGGGTTTGGAAGAAAAACTGTTTTTT
NA,TRBJ2-7,NA,TRBV7-9,CASSLAEATYEQYF,TGTGCCAGCAGCTTAGCGGAGGCGACCTACGAGCAGTACTTC